Listed here is a single TCR beta chain. Its binding antigen is unknown. Qualities for individual bases were not recorded, and no much larger clone is one base off. Library construction relied on the immunoSEQ multiplex PCR assay. For the multiplex PCR, a mixture combining 60 forward primers for TCR Vbeta segments and 13 reverse primers for TCR Jbeta segments was used. The CDR3 region of rearranged TCR beta genes was amplified from genomic DNA by a multiplex PCR assay. The Illumina HiSeq System was used to sequence the amplified TCR beta libraries as 87-base-pair reads. Concerning the study's data processing: A later analysis counted about 82 million unique TCR beta chains across the roughly 700 repertoires, and around 12 million of these chains were shared by at least two donors. Raw reads were error-corrected and collapsed into unique sequences by a nearest-neighbor algorithm in which closely related sequences were merged to remove PCR and sequencing errors. V, D and J gene segments were assigned by aligning CDR3 sequences to IMGT reference sequences. For a sequence to be retained, a match of at least six nucleotides to both a V gene segment and a J gene segment was required. A rearrangement was called productive if the CDR3 had no stop codons and remained in frame with V and J, and every other rearrangement was called non-productive. CDR3 was defined according to IMGT convention as the region running from the second conserved V-encoded cysteine to the conserved J-encoded phenylalanine. The earlier analysis of some 600 of the donors excluded sequences that lacked an unambiguous match to a single V gene segment. An earlier analysis of roughly 590 of the donors called V segments functional above 56.7% productive rearrangements and segregating when the between-donor standard deviation exceeded 5%. To diagnose cytomegalovirus status from the catalog of TCR beta chain sequences, a statistical classification framework was built. In a later analysis, TCR nucleotide sequences were compared against IMGT/GENE-DB human TR gene sequences so that V and J genes could be assigned. Using the TCRdist pipeline, a later analysis assigned CDR3 sequences along with most-parsimonious VDJ recombination scenarios. A later analysis defined each TCR beta chain by its CDR3 amino acid sequence plus V-gene family, and excluded reads lacking a unique V-gene family. As a way to deal with suspected cross-contamination and a sequencing artifact, a later analysis dropped hundreds of nucleotide sequences that were highly shared and had low generation probability. In a later analysis, a clonal expansion index for each public chain was calculated from normalized within-repertoire ranks of inferred template counts. Generation probabilities in a later analysis came from a VDJ recombination model fitted to out-of-frame rearrangements, and those results were checked against IGoR. In a later analysis, TCR-TCR, TCR-HLA and TCR-CMV co-occurrence was scored with hypergeometric tests, and a repertoire-size bias correction was applied to TCR pairs. To estimate false discovery rates, a later analysis permuted the HLA or CMV assignments 20 times. In a later analysis, co-occurring TCRs were grouped using DBSCAN, and TCRdist sequence similarity was added for clustering within HLA-allele-positive subsets. Repertoires with fewer than 30,000 or more than 120,000 public chains, plus five repertoires with anomalous nucleotide sharing, were excluded from co-occurrence clustering. TCRdb took over this immuneACCESS table, retaining in-frame rearrangements with V and J assigned. Such tables are incomplete; in checked studies, under half of the missing clones stem from an unresolved V gene, and the remainder is unexplained. That table furnishes V, J and clone size, whereas the DNA furnished D and trimming. This sample is represented by some 150,000 clones; 65% to 85% of them were singletons. The top ten clones comprise about 3.7% of the sample.

V is cut back by 5 bases and J by 2 bases, with 9 bases in the junction unmatched. From a lookup of the germline V gene (reference sequence), CDR1 and CDR2 are PRHDT and FYEKMQ. The cysteine opens and the phenylalanine closes a CDR3 of 16 amino acids. Only CDR3 DNA remains: 48 bases, in frame from the first base. The cohort comprised around 700 healthy bone marrow donors. Cohort members were all nominally healthy when sampled, although unrecorded immune exposures were likely present. The donor tested CMV seronegative and was one of the 352 seronegative cohort members. A peripheral blood sample was provided by each donor, and peripheral blood mononuclear cells were used for TCR beta sequencing. Genomic DNA extraction from the blood cell samples was performed with the Qiagen DNeasy Blood Extraction Kit. The sample is drawn from a study of cytomegalovirus exposure and HLA in healthy donors (dated 2017 in TCRdb). With respect to the entire study: An earlier analysis of some 500 of the donors reported 250 to 350 Gb of sequence data and 117 million unique TCR beta sequences from 150 million to 200 million T cells. An early release that covered about 600 HLA-typed donors contained approximately 300 gigabases of sequencing data and tens of millions of unique TCR sequences. Of the roughly 400 genotyped donors, approximately 83% fell in the genetic ancestry cluster associated with self-reported Caucasian donors. The aim of the study was to test whether cataloging public T cell receptors could identify signatures of past pathogen exposure. The study used immunosequencing to profile the T cell repertoires of 600 to 850 subjects and linked those repertoires to cytomegalovirus serostatus. A separate validation cohort of roughly 120 different subjects was used in addition to the approximately 670-subject first cohort. High-throughput TCR immunosequencing, statistical association of individual TCRs with disease status, and machine learning were combined to predict cytomegalovirus infection status. In a later analysis, previously published TCR beta repertoires from hundreds of donors were re-analyzed and high-resolution HLA genotyping was added so that TCR occurrence patterns could be studied. Rather than drawing on any new phenotypic data, the later analysis identified candidate immune exposures from TCR beta sequences and the way those sequences occurred across donors. An earlier analysis of nearly 600 of the donors applied high-throughput TCR beta sequencing to assess whether each TCR beta V gene segment acted as functional or pseudogenic. Donor age, sex, ethnicity and CMV serostatus were compiled alongside the repertoire data. A later genetic analysis used genome-wide SNP genotypes for about three fifths of the 666 donors, treating that subset as a discovery cohort. All discovery cohort repertoires had been generated using a single sequencing platform. HLA typing included class I and class II loci at four-digit resolution. Typing coverage varied by locus: about 620-630 donors for A, B, C, DRB1 and DQB1; 522 for DQA1; more than 600 for DPA1; more than 450 for DPB1. About 5 DR-DQ haplotypes were handled as single units for association and clustering, since linkage in the cohort was strong. On average, 235,054 unique TCR beta nucleotide sequences were sequenced per donor among several hundred genotyped donors of the cohort, with roughly a sixth of those sequences being non-productive. On the study overall, not on this receptor specifically: Sequencing depth was assumed to be roughly uniform across donors in the presence/absence analyses, though that assumption may not hold. A cluster of highly shared sequence variants was judged likely to be a technical artifact of the sequencing pipeline. Some IMGT-functional V segments, including TRBV6-2 and TRBV6-3, could not be told apart with the 87-base-pair reads, so those segments were excluded. In an earlier analysis of a few hundred of the donors, most TCR beta V segments were observed in productive rearrangements about 90% or about 30% of the time, broadly matching IMGT annotations. The earlier analysis of about 600 of the donors excluded roughly 17 rarely observed V segments, including chromosome 9 orphons, because counts were too low. Because HLA typing was missing for some donors at each locus, association tests included only the typed subset. When HLA alleles, especially DR and DQ, strongly co-occurred, TCR associations were difficult to assign to individual alleles. In a later genetic analysis, fewer N-insertions in productive TCRs were reported among donors in an Asian-associated ancestry cluster than the approximately 710-donor mean. In a later analysis, HLA-associated TCR beta chains showed more clonal expansion and lower generation probabilities than non-associated chains that were equally common. CMV serostatus was the only immune exposure information available for the cohort. In the study, about 150 TCR beta chains were listed as associated with cytomegalovirus. While some public TCRs were present in many individuals, most TCR sequences turned up only very rarely across donors. In both the original and validation cohorts, the classifier was reported to diagnose cytomegalovirus status with high specificity and sensitivity. Three of the identified cytomegalovirus-associated TCR beta chains were confirmed in vitro to be specific for cytomegalovirus antigens. In a later analysis, several top co-occurrence clusters were reported to appear linked to parvovirus B19, influenza, CMV and Epstein-Barr virus. In this cohort, only TCR beta chains were sequenced, and detectable features were limited by the absence of alpha or paired-chain data. In a later genetic analysis, a missense DCLRE1C variant was associated with V-gene and J-gene trimming of TCR beta chains, and the association was replicated in an independent cohort. A further reported finding was that TCR beta sequences accurately predicted the HLA-A and HLA-B alleles for most subjects in the first cohort. Most CMV-associated TCR beta chains appeared to be HLA-restricted in a later analysis, and the HLA associations seemed to be driven largely by CMV exposure. Correlated functional status among segregating V segments might be attributable to linkage disequilibrium, but an unknown experimental factor could not be ruled out. Specific HLA alleles were associated with 15,000 to 20,000 TCR beta sequences at a false discovery rate of 0.05 in a later analysis. A later analysis found that TCR association rates varied across HLA loci, with DRB1 alleles showing the most associated TCRs and HLA-C alleles the fewest. The authors suggested that the approach could potentially be generalized to other disease states and immunological phenotypes.

The sequenced material came from PBMCs. The chain was built from TRBV13 and TRBJ2-3, with 8 bases aligning to TRBD2. The TCR originated in a male donor in good health and CMV-seronegative. The CDR3 amino acid sequence is: CASSLMTGGDTDTQYF. The DNA reads TGTGCCAGCAGCCTAATGACGGGGGGGGACACAGATACGCAGTATTTT.